Described below is a single T cell receptor beta chain sequence and its context. This clonotype was observed a handful of times. Its antigen target is currently unknown. No quality values exist for individual bases; no much larger clone is one base distant. Sequencing used an Illumina NovaSeq 6000. cDNA libraries for TCRalpha and TCRbeta were prepared by 5'RACE using constant-segment primers, with sample barcodes and unique molecular identifiers added. RNA was extracted from every sample with Trizol reagent. Amplification of the libraries took two PCR steps, and the second step added a second sample barcode plus Illumina TruSeq adapters. Sequencing of the libraries was done on an Illumina NovaSeq, producing 2 x 150 bp paired-end reads. As for the original processing: Demultiplexing of reads and collapsing into UMI-guided consensus sequences were performed with migec v1.2.7. With mixcr v2.1.11, UMI consensuses were aligned to TRA and TRB V and J templates and assembled into clonotypes. A clonotype was counted as expanded or contracted only when both edgeR and NoisET called the clonotype significant, with the noise models trained on biological replicates. For edgeR calls, a false discovery rate-adjusted p below 0.01 and a log2 fold-change threshold of 1 were applied. As an exploratory analysis of dynamics, max-normalized trajectories of the 1000 most abundant clonotypes were examined by PCA with hierarchical clustering. The CD4 or CD8 phenotype of responding clones was assigned using the separately sequenced CD4+ and CD8+ repertoires. Through fastp at Q25 and MiXCR, TCRdb rebuilt clones from the public reads, retaining in-frame beta chains. Rows are combined by CDR3 protein, so each entry shows the most common genes and DNA. TCRdb, not the original authors, processed these V and J calls. Counted in this sample were about 340,000 distinct CDR3 sequences; roughly 15% of them appeared once. The ten largest clones represent approximately 20% of the sample.

This record belongs to a study of T-cell memory formation after mild COVID-19 listed by TCRdb under 2021. As for the study more broadly: Most TCR sequence clusters were specific to one of the two donors. The cohort comprised two young, previously healthy adult volunteers, one female and one male. In a couple of donors, T-cell clones that expanded and contracted after mild COVID-19 were followed by sequencing TCRalpha and TCRbeta repertoires longitudinally.

V is cut by 1 base and J by 0 bases, and the space between the germline ends is 10 bases. The CDR1 and CDR2 encoded by the germline V gene are MGHRA and YSYEKL. From cysteine to phenylalanine, the CDR3 is 15 amino acids long. Only CDR3 DNA remains: 45 bases, in frame from the first base. What the work shows at the level of the full study, not this receptor alone: Only a couple of mild cases were covered in the study, and larger cohorts including severe cases with pre-infection samples were considered necessary. Contracting CD4+ clones were located mainly in the CM and EM memory subsets, whereas CD8+ clones were found to be enriched in EMRA. Whether the second-wave clones peaking on day 37 were SARS-CoV-2 specific was not confirmed. The detection of some responding clones in pre-infection memory suggests that pre-existing cross-reactive memory T cells joined the SARS-CoV-2 response. Clones contracting from day 15 to 85 had balanced CD4/CD8 phenotypes, while a second wave expanding from day 15 to 37 was biased towards CD4+.

Ficoll-Paque density gradient centrifugation was the method used to isolate PBMCs. The sequence was collected from a man younger than 35 who had mild COVID-19 (a few samples of this study predate the infection). The sample titles of this study are shuffled in the database, so cell type and time point are left out; the donor was told from shared clones. The sequenced sample was PBMCs or a T cell subset sorted from them (not recorded which). The V and J segments used are TRBV4-1 and TRBJ2-7, with an unclear D gene assignment. Here the CDR3 is given as CASSQVFHSSYEQYF. The DNA sequence is TGCGCCAGCAGCCAAGTATTTCACAGCTCCTACGAGCAGTACTTC.